Shown below are 8 T cell receptor beta chains from a single sample sequenced in a study of blood T cell repertoires in COVID-19. Here immunoSEQ multiplex PCR was the method, and the copy in TCRdb shows in-frame clones only, minus some. The sample carries 200,000 to 250,000 clones, 80% to 90% recorded once. The sample comprised PBMCs or T cells enriched from blood (not recorded which). These receptor sequences come from a woman aged 18-29 years in a cohort exposed to, infected with or recovered from COVID-19 (not recorded which).

The chain recombines TRBV11-3 with TRBJ2-1; D might be TRBD2 (5 bases). Germline lookup yields CDR1 SGHNT and CDR2 YENEEA. V shed 3 bases and J shed 2 bases, with 11 bases lying between them. The CDR3 consists of 15 residues. CDR3 nucleotides: TGTGCCAGCAGCTTTGACGGAGGAACCTACAATGAGCAGTTCTTC. Amino acid sequence: CASSFDGGTYNEQFF.

The chain recombines TRBV6-5 with TRBJ2-3; perhaps TRBD2 as D (5 bases). Germline-derived CDR1 and CDR2 are MNHEY and SVGAGI. V was cut by 4 bases and J by 10 bases, with 12 bases left in between. The CDR3 sequence is 12 residues long. CDR3 nucleotide sequence: TGTGCCAGCAGTTCCCGGATGAGGGCGCAGTATTTT. This gives the protein CASSSRMRAQYF.

The V and J genes are TRBV6-4 and TRBJ2-3, with a weak D call TRBD2 (6 bases). The CDR3 extends over 13 amino acids. The germline V gene encodes CDR1 MRHNA and CDR2 SNTAGT. Trimming removed 3 bases at V and 8 bases at J, with 12 bases between. CDR3 sequence (DNA): TGTGCCAGCAGTGAAACAGCCGGGGGTACGCAGTATTTT. It codes for CASSETAGGTQYF.

The genes are TRBV2 and TRBJ1-6; no clear D gene. The ends were cut back, 11 bases at V and 6 bases at J, with 11 bases in the middle. Looked up from germline, CDR1 is SNHLY and CDR2 is FYNNEI. CDR3 length: 12 residues. The CDR3 sequence is CAGGRSNSPLHF. The CDR3 nucleotides are TGTGCCGGCGGAAGGAGTAATTCACCCCTCCACTTT.

The chain carries TRBV24-1 and TRBJ2-2, with D maybe TRBD2 (6 bases). CDR1 is KGHDR, CDR2 SFDVKD, per germline. V was pared by 5 bases and J by 0 bases, with 6 bases between. The CDR3 extends over 14 amino acids. The CDR3 loop is CATSGLANTGELFF. CDR3 nucleotides: TGTGCCACCAGTGGACTAGCGAACACCGGGGAGCTGTTTTTT.

The chain uses TRBV18 and TRBJ1-1, with D possibly matching TRBD1 (5 bases). V gave up 1 base and J gave up 1 base, with 10 bases separating them. This CDR3 comprises 15 residues. The germline CDR1 and CDR2 sequences are KGHSH and LQKENI. The chain's CDR3 is CASSPHPGENTEAFF. The CDR3 DNA reads TGTGCCAGCTCACCACACCCGGGGGAGAACACTGAAGCTTTCTTT.

V is TRBV19 and J is TRBJ1-2; D possibly corresponds to TRBD1 (6 bases). The ends were cut back, 4 bases at V and 6 bases at J, with 18 bases in the middle. CDR1 is LNHDA, CDR2 SQIVND, per germline (reference sequence). This CDR3 region has 15 residues. The CDR3: CASSTLSGHGDGYTF. In DNA, the CDR3 is TGTGCCAGTAGTACCTTGTCGGGACACGGGGATGGCTACACCTTC. Full variable domain (missing parts from reference TRBV19 and TRBJ1-2): DGGITQSPKYLFRKEGQNVTLSCEQNLNHDAMYWYRQDPGQGLRLIYYSQIVNDFQKGDIAEGYSVSREKKESFPLTVTSAQKNPTAFYLCASSTLSGHGDGYTFGSGTRLTVV.

This chain uses TRBV5-4 with TRBJ2-5; 8 bases line up with TRBD2. This CDR3 has 14 amino acids. In germline, CDR1 is SGHNT, CDR2 YYREEE (reference sequence). The junction had 7 bases not matched to a gene; V was cut back by 4 bases and J by 5 bases. The CDR3 DNA sequence: TGTGCCAGCAGCGACCGAACTAGCGGTGAGACCCAGTACTTC. It is translated as CASSDRTSGETQYF.